Included here is one T cell receptor (beta chain) sequence, with context. What it binds is unknown. These data originate in a study of shared clonotypes between healthy human individuals. Turning to the study itself: Three CD4 naive, three CD4 memory, two CD8 naive and one CD8 memory plate were used per donor.

Germline trimming cut 2 bases from V and 3 bases from J; bases unmatched to any gene: 11. The CDR3 extends over 17 amino acids. Germline-derived CDR1 and CDR2 are SGHVS and FQNEAQ. Generated by immunoSEQ multiplex PCR, the TCRdb table keeps only in-frame clones and is missing some. The sample yields 2 million to 2.5 million clones, more than 90% seen once. Researchers partitioned CD4+ cells into CD45RA+ naive and CD45RA-negative memory subsets. Findings and caveats of the study: An effect of sequencing depth on clonotype sharing among donors was expected. The study drew on few donors, limiting represented genetic and exposure-history diversity.

The receptor comes from a man aged 18 to 29 in good health. The gene calls are TRBV7-8 and TRBJ2-7; 9 bases align to TRBD1. Sequencing used naive CD4+ T cells sorted from blood. As to subset: CD45RA+ positively selected. The CDR3 coding sequence is TGTGCCAGCAGCTTATCCGCCCTGGACAGGGGATACTACGAGCAGTACTTC. Translation gives CASSLSALDRGYYEQYF.